This T cell receptor beta chain was sequenced during a study of T-cell reconstitution after alpha-beta-depleted transplantation in children. As it was prepared, the TCRbeta library received unique molecular identifiers. TCRdb reprocessed the PCR reads with MiXCR, giving one entry per CDR3 protein. The sample comprises 440,000 or so distinct CDR3 sequences, roughly 10% of which are singletons, and roughly 5.1% rests with the top ten. This specimen consisted of PBMCs from the stem cell graft donor, obtained from the stem cell graft. The origin of this receptor is a human donor who donated a stem cell graft to a child with acute myeloid leukemia.

CDR3 sequence (DNA): TGCGCCAGCAGCTTATGGGGGTATAATTCACCCCTCCACTTT. This gives the protein CASSLWGYNSPLHF. The chain combines TRBV5-1 with TRBJ1-6; D is perhaps TRBD1 (5 bases). The CDR3 extends over 14 amino acids. Trimming removed 2 bases from V and 4 bases from J, with 7 bases in between. The germline V gene has CDR1 SGHRS and CDR2 YFSETQ.